This is a list of T cell receptor beta chains from one sample in a study of blood T cell repertoires in COVID-19. Produced via immunoSEQ multiplex PCR; TCRdb's table is partial and in-frame only. There are some 150,000 clones in the sample; 70% to 90% occur only once, and around 8% lies in the top ten. The sample taken for sequencing was peripheral blood. Every receptor here comes from a woman aged 55-69 years with COVID-19, enrolled during active disease. Both conserved end residues are part of each CDR3. Each record gives: J gene, V gene, clone size, CDR3 length, D gene, CDR3 protein, CDR3 DNA. The D gene is left open where the match is weak. Clone size, where shown, is once, few, many, or a class for clones that have expanded.

TRBJ1-2	TRBV5-1	.	15	TRBD1	CASSLNRGSNYGYTF	TGCGCCAGCAGCCTGAACAGGGGCTCTAACTATGGCTACACCTTC
TRBJ2-5	TRBV18	.	16	TRBD1	CASSPPTGEPKRPQYF	TGTGCCAGCTCACCCCCGACAGGGGAGCCCAAGAGACCCCAGTACTTC
TRBJ1-3	TRBV15	.	15	.	CATSRDRGDGNTIYF	TGTGCCACCAGCAGAGATCGCGGGGATGGAAACACCATATATTTT
TRBJ2-3	TRBV7-3	.	14	.	CASSLYVGADTQYF	TGTGCCAGCAGCTTATATGTGGGCGCAGATACGCAGTATTTT
TRBJ2-1	TRBV7-2	once	14	.	CASSQGQWAVEQFF	TGTGCCAGCAGTCAAGGACAGTGGGCAGTTGAGCAGTTCTTC
TRBJ2-1	TRBV5-1	once	18	TRBD2	CASSSGTSGGAVYNEQFF	TGCGCCAGCAGCTCAGGGACTAGCGGGGGGGCCGTCTACAATGAGCAGTTCTTC
TRBJ2-2	TRBV5-1	once	15	.	CASSLDQGNTGELFF	TGCGCCAGCAGCTTGGACCAGGGGAACACCGGGGAGCTGTTTTTT
TRBJ1-2	TRBV7-9	.	14	.	CASSPENRVVFYTF	TGTGCCAGCAGCCCCGAGAACAGAGTAGTATTCTACACCTTC
TRBJ2-7	TRBV6-2/TRBV6-3	.	14	TRBD2	CASSFNGGADEQYF	TGTGCCAGCAGTTTCAACGGGGGGGCCGACGAGCAGTACTTC
TRBJ1-2	TRBV18	.	16	TRBD1	CASSPIRQGSYYGYTF	TGTGCCAGCTCACCTATACGACAGGGGAGCTACTATGGCTACACCTTC
TRBJ1-2	TRBV19	few	14	TRBD1	CASSQSWTGTGYTF	TGTGCCAGTAGCCAAAGCTGGACAGGGACTGGCTACACCTTC
TRBJ2-3	TRBV9	.	15	TRBD1	CASSPRQGAGDTQYF	TGTGCCAGCAGCCCTCGACAGGGGGCGGGAGATACGCAGTATTTT
TRBJ2-7	TRBV9	.	20	TRBD1	CASSVEVRRECGDREGKEYF	TGTGCCAGCAGCGTAGAGGTCAGGAGGGAGTGTGGGGACAGGGAGGGGAAGGAGTACTTC
TRBJ2-4	TRBV7-2	.	19	TRBD1	CASSSRQGAGSLAKNIQYF	TGTGCCAGCAGCAGCCGACAGGGGGCAGGGTCCCTAGCCAAAAACATTCAGTACTTC
TRBJ1-6	TRBV27	.	17	.	CASSFYTRVQGNSPLHF	TGTGCCAGCAGTTTTTACACCCGGGTACAGGGAAATTCACCCCTCCACTTT
TRBJ1-1	TRBV5-1	.	13	.	CASSLDRNTEAFF	TGCGCCAGCAGCTTGGACAGGAACACTGAAGCTTTCTTT
TRBJ2-5	TRBV4-1	once	14	.	CASSLRTVGETQYF	TGCGCCAGCAGCCTGAGGACAGTTGGGGAGACCCAGTACTTC
TRBJ2-2	TRBV9	.	16	TRBD2	CASSGRTRRGTGELFF	TGTGCCAGCAGCGGCCGGACTAGGCGTGGGACCGGGGAGCTGTTTTTT
TRBJ2-2	TRBV4-1	.	15	.	CASSQDNSFTGELFF	TGCGCCAGCAGCCAAGATAACAGTTTCACCGGGGAGCTGTTTTTT
TRBJ2-3	TRBV19	.	17	.	CASSILRTGGKGDTQYF	TGTGCCAGTAGTATCCTGCGGACAGGAGGGAAGGGAGATACGCAGTATTTT
TRBJ1-4	TRBV28	once	15	TRBD1	CASSSHRGYNEKLFF	TGTGCCAGCAGTTCCCACAGGGGATATAATGAAAAACTGTTTTTT
TRBJ1-2	TRBV2	.	14	.	CASSEGGQFYGYTF	TGTGCCAGCAGTGAGGGAGGGCAATTCTATGGCTACACCTTC
TRBJ1-1	TRBV16	.	13	.	CASQEPGDTEAFF	TGTGCCAGTCAGGAACCGGGGGACACTGAAGCTTTCTTT
TRBJ2-1	TRBV23-1	.	16	TRBD2	CASSPIELAGGNEQFF	TGCGCCAGCAGTCCAATTGAACTAGCGGGGGGCAATGAGCAGTTCTTC
TRBJ2-5	TRBV18	.	13	.	CASSYGVQETQYF	TGTGCCAGCTCTTACGGGGTCCAAGAGACCCAGTACTTC
TRBJ1-3	TRBV6-2/TRBV6-3	.	13	.	CASSPSTGNTIYF	TGTGCCAGCAGCCCGTCCACTGGAAACACCATATATTTT
TRBJ1-5	TRBV7-8	few	15	.	CASSLGRGGNQPQHF	TGTGCCAGCAGCTTAGGCAGGGGCGGGAATCAGCCCCAGCATTTT
TRBJ1-6	TRBV7-2	.	14	.	CASREIRENSPLHF	TGTGCCAGCAGGGAAATCAGGGAAAATTCACCCCTCCACTTT
TRBJ2-5	TRBV2	.	14	.	CASKEGANQETQYF	TGTGCCAGCAAGGAGGGTGCAAACCAAGAGACCCAGTACTTC
TRBJ1-6	TRBV21-1	.	16	.	CASSKGQGSGESPLHF	TGTGCCAGCAGCAAAGGACAGGGGTCGGGCGAATCACCCCTCCACTTT